A single sample is the source of the 21 T cell receptor beta chains below, sequenced in a study of cytomegalovirus exposure and HLA in healthy donors. Both 60 Vbeta primers and 13 Jbeta primers went into the PCR. TCRdb's table, derived via immunoSEQ multiplex PCR, lists solely in-frame clones and lacks some. The table has around 150,000 clones, roughly 80% seen once. The sequencing input was PBMCs. All receptors derive from a male donor in good health and CMV-seronegative.

This rearrangement joins TRBV10-3 to TRBJ1-4; D is ambiguous. V was pared by 0 bases and J by 0 bases, with 5 bases between. This CDR3 contains 15 residues. Germline V gene data show CDR1 as ENHRY and CDR2 as SYGVKD. In DNA form, the CDR3 reads TGTGCCATCAGTGAGTCGAGTGCAACTAATGAAAAACTGTTTTTT. It codes for CAISESSATNEKLFF.

This clone appeared a single time. The chain joins TRBV5-1 to TRBJ1-5; D may be TRBD1 (5 bases). Germline-derived CDR1 and CDR2 are SGHRS and YFSETQ. V lost 0 bases and J 7 bases, leaving 14 bases between the germline ends. The CDR3 spans 15 residues. The CDR3, as DNA: TGCGCCAGCAGCTTGGGAGGGTCCGGGGGACAGCCCCAGCATTTT. As protein: CASSLGGSGGQPQHF. The full variable domain, completed using reference TRBV5-1 and TRBJ1-5, is KAGVTQTPRYLIKTRGQQVTLSCSPISGHRSVSWYQQTPGQGLQFLFEYFSETQRNKGNFPGRFSGRQFSNSRSEMNVSTLELGDSALYLCASSLGGSGGQPQHFGDGTRLSIL.

This clone was seen a single time. The CDR3 DNA is TGTGCCAGCAGTTACCCAGTACTAGGGTCTGAGCAGTTCTTC. Translated: CASSYPVLGSEQFF. The chain is built from TRBV27 and TRBJ2-1; maybe TRBD2 (5 bases). The CDR3 totals 14 residues. Germline CDR1 is MNHEY and CDR2 is SMNVEV (reference sequence). Trimming removed 4 bases from V and 9 bases from J, with 16 bases in between.

This CDR3 is CATSRDRQGYQLSYGYTF. In DNA form, the CDR3 reads TGTGCCACCAGCAGAGATCGACAGGGGTATCAGCTATCCTATGGCTACACCTTC. The chain couples TRBV15 to TRBJ1-2, with 8 positions matching TRBD1. Germline-derived CDR1 and CDR2 are LNHNV and YYDKDF (reference sequence). The trim removed 0 bases at V and 4 bases at J, leaving 13 bases unmatched. CDR3 length: 18 residues.

The V and J genes are TRBV5-8 and TRBJ2-7; D is ambiguous. The CDR3 spans 14 residues. V was trimmed by 0 bases and J by 2 bases, leaving 9 bases between them. Germline-derived CDR1 and CDR2 are SGHTS and YDEGEE. The CDR3: CASSLGLVAYEQYF. CDR3 nucleotides: TGTGCCAGCAGCTTGGGATTAGTCGCCTACGAGCAGTACTTC.

The chain links TRBV19 to TRBJ2-7, with D perhaps TRBD1 (6 bases). V shed 10 bases and J shed 7 bases, with 23 bases lying between them. The CDR3 has 14 amino acids. Per the germline V gene, CDR1 is LNHDA and CDR2 is SQIVND (reference sequence). The CDR3 DNA is TGTGCCATTACCGCGAGGACAGACCCGCGGGAGCAGTACTTC. It is translated as CAITARTDPREQYF.

This clone was picked up a small number of times. The chain has TRBV6-5 and TRBJ2-3; 8 bases align to TRBD2. CDR3 length: 12 amino acids. From germline, CDR1 is MNHEY and CDR2 SVGAGI. The ends lost 7 bases at V and 10 bases at J; junction bases unmatched: 7. The CDR3 nucleotides are TGTGCCAGCACCCTTCCTAGCGGGCCGCAGTATTTT. Protein: CASTLPSGPQYF.

This clone was seen a handful of times. The chain couples TRBV28 to TRBJ1-1; tentative D call: TRBD1 (6 bases). This CDR3 contains 13 residues. Germline V gene sequence: CDR1 MDHEN, CDR2 SYDVKM. V lost 4 bases and J 7 bases, leaving 13 bases between the germline ends. In DNA, the CDR3 is TGTGCCAGCAGTTCTAACAGGGATGTTGAAGCTTTCTTT. Translated, it gives CASSSNRDVEAFF.

The rearrangement joins TRBV7-8 to TRBJ1-1; 8 bases map to TRBD1. The germline CDR1 and CDR2 sequences are SGHVS and FQNEAQ. V was pared by 5 bases and J by 2 bases, with 4 bases of the junction left unmatched. This CDR3 spans 14 amino acids. The CDR3 protein is CASSPTGANTEAFF. The DNA for the CDR3 is TGTGCCAGCAGCCCGACAGGGGCCAACACTGAAGCTTTCTTT.

The chain has TRBV11-2 and TRBJ1-4, with 9 bases lining up with TRBD1. The CDR3 has 13 residues. Germline CDR1 is SGHAT and CDR2 is FQNNGV. J was trimmed by 10 bases and V by 4 bases; bases with no gene match: 4. Here the CDR3 reads CASSYPTGGKLFF. The CDR3, as DNA: TGTGCCAGCAGCTACCCGACAGGGGGAAAACTGTTTTTT.

The rearrangement uses TRBV19 and TRBJ1-1; D call uncertain. The CDR3 is 13 amino acids. V gave up 5 bases and J gave up 5 bases, with 12 bases separating them. CDR1 and CDR2 from the germline V gene are LNHDA and SQIVND (reference sequence). CDR3 DNA sequence: TGTGCCAGTAGTTCGGCCCCGGGGACTGAAGCTTTCTTT. Translation gives CASSSAPGTEAFF.

On this clone itself: The same CDR3 is also encoded by other DNA sequences in this sample. The rearrangement links TRBV7-9 to TRBJ2-7, with 9 bases matching TRBD2. Trimming removed 8 bases from V and 7 bases from J; junction bases left unmatched: 15. The length of the CDR3 is 15 residues. Germline loops: CDR1 SEHNR, CDR2 FQNEAQ (reference sequence). CDR3 in DNA: TGTGCCAGCGAGGCGCCTAGCGGGACGTCTCGAGAGCAGTACTTC. Protein product: CASEAPSGTSREQYF.

The CDR3 DNA follows: TGTGCCAGCAGTGCGTTCAATGAGCAGTTCTTC. Protein product: CASSAFNEQFF. This chain uses TRBV6-5 with TRBJ2-1; D is undetermined. Germline values: CDR1 MNHEY, CDR2 SVGAGI. The CDR3 sequence is 11 residues long. V shed 5 bases and J shed 6 bases, with 5 bases lying between them.

The rearrangement uses TRBV6-6 and TRBJ1-1; D is possibly TRBD1 (6 bases). The V end was cut by 2 bases, the J end by 4 bases, with 14 bases between. Per germline, CDR1 MNHNY and CDR2 SVGAGI (reference sequence). The CDR3 covers 15 residues. The CDR3 loop is CASSYPSSRGTEAFF. In DNA, the CDR3 is TGTGCCAGCAGTTACCCATCCAGCAGGGGCACTGAAGCTTTCTTT.

This sequence joins TRBV29-1 and TRBJ2-5, with D perhaps matching TRBD1 (5 bases). The CDR3 contains 15 residues. Trimming cost V 3 bases and J 2 bases, with 16 bases left between them. CDR1 and CDR2 from the germline V gene are SQVTM and ANQGSEA. CDR3 sequence (DNA): TGCAGCGTTGAGGGTGGGGCTGGTGGACAAGAGACCCAGTACTTC. It yields the protein CSVEGGAGGQETQYF.

CDR3 DNA: TGTGCCAGTAGGATTAGCGGGAGTGCCTACAATGAGCAGTTCTTC. Encoded protein: CASRISGSAYNEQFF. The rearrangement joins TRBV19 to TRBJ2-1; TRBD2 matches 9 bases. This CDR3 spans 15 amino acids. Germline CDR1 is LNHDA and CDR2 is SQIVND (reference sequence). V lost 6 bases and J lost 2; bases outside the gene matches: 5.

The genes are TRBV7-8 and TRBJ1-5; TRBD1 matches 8 bases. Germline trimming cut 3 bases from V and 4 bases from J; bases unmatched to any gene: 5. CDR3 length: 15 residues. Germline CDR1 and CDR2: SGHVS and FQNEAQ. The CDR3 reads CASSFKGDRNQPQHF. CDR3 DNA: TGTGCCAGCAGCTTCAAAGGGGACAGGAATCAGCCCCAGCATTTT.

The chain has TRBV27 and TRBJ2-3; no reliable D call. CDR1 MNHEY and CDR2 SMNVEV come from the germline V gene (reference sequence). V lost 5 bases and J 7 bases, leaving 13 bases between the germline ends. This CDR3 has 13 amino acids. The CDR3 here is CASSHTRRHTQYF. The CDR3 DNA reads TGTGCCAGCAGTCACACCCGTCGCCATACGCAGTATTTT.

V usage is TRBV5-1 and J usage is TRBJ2-7; 15 nucleotides align to TRBD2. V shed 5 bases, J shed 3 bases, and the junction held 15 bases outside the gene matches. The CDR3 length is 19 residues. Germline CDR1 and CDR2: SGHRS and YFSETQ. CDR3: CASRSDRTSGRAELYEQYF. The CDR3 DNA follows: TGCGCCAGCAGATCCGACAGGACTAGCGGGAGGGCCGAGCTCTACGAGCAGTACTTC.

This clone came up once. The chain has TRBV28 and TRBJ2-5; tentative D call: TRBD1 (6 bases). The J call is doubtful: the DNA matches TRBJ2-7 better. The length of the CDR3 is 13 residues. From germline, CDR1 is MDHEN and CDR2 SYDVKM. The CDR3 DNA reads as TGTGCCAGCAGTTTAGTACAGGGCAACGAGCAGTACTTC. This codes for CASSLVQGNEQYF.

This sequence joins TRBV6-5 and TRBJ2-7, with D possibly matching TRBD1 (6 bases). The CDR3 is 13 residues long. Trimming shortened V by 6 bases and J by 1 base, and 10 bases separated the two germline ends. CDR1 and CDR2 from the germline V gene are MNHEY and SVGAGI. The CDR3 sequence: CASRWTASYEQYF. The CDR3 coding sequence is TGTGCCAGCAGATGGACAGCTTCCTACGAGCAGTACTTC.